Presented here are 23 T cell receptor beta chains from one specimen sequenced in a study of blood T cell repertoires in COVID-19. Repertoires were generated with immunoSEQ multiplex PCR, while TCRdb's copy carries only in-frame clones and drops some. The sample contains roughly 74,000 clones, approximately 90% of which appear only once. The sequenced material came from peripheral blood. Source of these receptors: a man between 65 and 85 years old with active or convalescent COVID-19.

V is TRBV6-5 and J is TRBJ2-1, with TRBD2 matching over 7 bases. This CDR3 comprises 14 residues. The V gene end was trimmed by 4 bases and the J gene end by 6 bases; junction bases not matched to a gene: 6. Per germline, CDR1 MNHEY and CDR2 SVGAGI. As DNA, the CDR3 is TGTGCCAGCAGTTTACGGGAGGTGGGCAATGAGCAGTTCTTC. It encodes CASSLREVGNEQFF.

CDR3 nucleotides: TGCGCCAGCAGCCACGTGACAGGGCTAAGCGAGCAGTACTTC. Translated, it gives CASSHVTGLSEQYF. The chain employs TRBV4-1 and TRBJ2-7; TRBD1 agrees at 7 bases. V lost 3 bases to trimming and J lost 6 bases; unmatched junction nucleotides: 8. Germline loops: CDR1 MGHRA, CDR2 YSYEKL. The CDR3 totals 14 residues.

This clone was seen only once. CDR3 sequence: CASSMLGLATGELFF. CDR3 bases: TGTGCCAGCAGCATGTTAGGACTAGCGACCGGGGAGCTGTTTTTT. The chain links TRBV5-4 to TRBJ2-2, with 9 bases lining up with TRBD2. CDR3 size: 15 residues. The ends lost 4 bases at V and 5 bases at J; junction bases unmatched: 6. CDR1 is SGHNT, CDR2 YYREEE, per germline (reference sequence).

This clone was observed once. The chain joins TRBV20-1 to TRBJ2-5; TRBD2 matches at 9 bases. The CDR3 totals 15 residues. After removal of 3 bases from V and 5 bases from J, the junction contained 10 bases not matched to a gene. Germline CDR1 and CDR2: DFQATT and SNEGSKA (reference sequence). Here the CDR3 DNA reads TGCAGTGCTAGTGGCGGGAGGGGGGCAGAGGAGACCCAGTACTTC. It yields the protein CSASGGRGAEETQYF.

CDR3 coding DNA: TGTGCCAGCAGTTATGGGGGAGGGGGGGACCAGGAGCAGTACTTC. This gives the protein CASSYGGGGDQEQYF. The chain joins TRBV6-9 to TRBJ2-7; D may be TRBD2 (7 bases). CDR3 length: 15 amino acids. With 2 bases removed from V and 7 bases from J, the gap between germline ends came to 18 bases. The germline V gene encodes CDR1 MNHGY and CDR2 SVAAGI.

The CDR3 spells CASSRPGQGWEKLFF. The CDR3 DNA sequence: TGTGCCAGCAGCCGACCCGGACAGGGTTGGGAAAAACTGTTTTTT. V usage is TRBV28 and J usage is TRBJ1-4; TRBD1 aligns across 8 bases. In germline, CDR1 is MDHEN, CDR2 SYDVKM. The CDR3 runs to 15 residues. The V gene end was trimmed by 6 bases and the J gene end by 8 bases; junction bases not matched to a gene: 11.

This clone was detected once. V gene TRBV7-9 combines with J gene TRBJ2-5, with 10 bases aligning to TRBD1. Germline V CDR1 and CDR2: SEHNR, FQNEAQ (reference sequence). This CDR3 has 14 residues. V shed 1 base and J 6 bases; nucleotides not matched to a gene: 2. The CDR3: CASSLGGQGKTQYF. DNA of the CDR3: TGTGCCAGCAGCTTAGGGGGACAGGGGAAGACCCAGTACTTC.

In DNA form, the CDR3 reads TGTGCCAGCAGTGAAGGGACTAGCGGGGCCTACGAGCAGTACTTC. Its protein product is CASSEGTSGAYEQYF. This sequence joins TRBV6-1 and TRBJ2-7, with 12 bases matching TRBD2. J was trimmed by 2 bases and V by 1 base; bases with no gene match: 0. Germline V gene data show CDR1 as MNHNS and CDR2 as SASEGT. The CDR3 length is 15 residues.

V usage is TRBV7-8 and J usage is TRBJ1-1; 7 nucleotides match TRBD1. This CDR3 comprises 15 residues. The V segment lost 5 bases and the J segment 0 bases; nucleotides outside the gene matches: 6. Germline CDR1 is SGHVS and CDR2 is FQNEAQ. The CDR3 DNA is TGTGCCAGCAGCCCTCGCAGGGGGGTGAACACTGAAGCTTTCTTT. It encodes CASSPRRGVNTEAFF.

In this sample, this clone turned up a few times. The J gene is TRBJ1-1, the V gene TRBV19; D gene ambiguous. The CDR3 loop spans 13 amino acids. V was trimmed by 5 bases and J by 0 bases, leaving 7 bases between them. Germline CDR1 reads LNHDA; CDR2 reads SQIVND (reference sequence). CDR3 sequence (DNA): TGTGCCAGTAGTGAGCAAGTGAACACTGAAGCTTTCTTT. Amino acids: CASSEQVNTEAFF.

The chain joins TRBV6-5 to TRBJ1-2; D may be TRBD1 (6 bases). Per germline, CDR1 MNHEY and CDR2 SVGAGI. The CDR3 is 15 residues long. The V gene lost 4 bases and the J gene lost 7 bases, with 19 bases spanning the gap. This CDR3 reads CASSSQTGGSFGYTF. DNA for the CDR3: TGTGCCAGCAGTTCCCAGACAGGCGGAAGTTTTGGCTACACCTTC.

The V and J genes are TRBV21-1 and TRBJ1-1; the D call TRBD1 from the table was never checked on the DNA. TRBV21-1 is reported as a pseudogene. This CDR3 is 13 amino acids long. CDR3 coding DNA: TGTGCCAGCAGCACCACAGGGAATCGAGTAGCTTTCTTT. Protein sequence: CASSTTGNRVAFF.

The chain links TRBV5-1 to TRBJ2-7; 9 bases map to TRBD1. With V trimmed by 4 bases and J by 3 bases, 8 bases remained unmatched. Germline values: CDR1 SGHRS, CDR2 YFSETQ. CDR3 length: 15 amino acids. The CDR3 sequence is CASSLGTGSFYEQYF. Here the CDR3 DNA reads TGCGCCAGCAGCCTAGGGACAGGGAGTTTCTACGAGCAGTACTTC. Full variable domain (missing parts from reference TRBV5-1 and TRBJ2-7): KAGVTQTPRYLIKTRGQQVTLSCSPISGHRSVSWYQQTPGQGLQFLFEYFSETQRNKGNFPGRFSGRQFSNSRSEMNVSTLELGDSALYLCASSLGTGSFYEQYFGPGTRLTVT.

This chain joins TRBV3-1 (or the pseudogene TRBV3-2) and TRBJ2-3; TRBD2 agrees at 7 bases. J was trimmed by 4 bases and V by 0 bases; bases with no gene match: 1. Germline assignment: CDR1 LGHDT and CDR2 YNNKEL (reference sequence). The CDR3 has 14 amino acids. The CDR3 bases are TGTGCCAGCAGCCAAGACGCGGGGGCAGATACGCAGTATTTT. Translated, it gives CASSQDAGADTQYF.

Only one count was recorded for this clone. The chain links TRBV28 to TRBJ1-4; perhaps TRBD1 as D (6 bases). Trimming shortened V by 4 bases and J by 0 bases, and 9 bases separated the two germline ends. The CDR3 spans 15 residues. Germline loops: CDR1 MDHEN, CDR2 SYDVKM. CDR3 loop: CASSSHRATNEKLFF. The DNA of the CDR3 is TGTGCCAGCAGTTCCCACAGGGCAACTAATGAAAAACTGTTTTTT.

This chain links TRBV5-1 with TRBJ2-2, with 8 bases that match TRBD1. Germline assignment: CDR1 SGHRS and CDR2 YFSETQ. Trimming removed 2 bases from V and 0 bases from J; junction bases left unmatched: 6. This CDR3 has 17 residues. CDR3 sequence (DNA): TGCGCCAGCAGCTTCCAACCACAGGGGGCGAACACCGGGGAGCTGTTTTTT. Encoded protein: CASSFQPQGANTGELFF.

The CDR3 loop reads CASSPARDEQYF. The CDR3 DNA sequence: TGTGCCAGCTCACCAGCGAGGGACGAGCAGTACTTC. The chain uses TRBV18 and TRBJ2-7; D possibly corresponds to TRBD2 (5 bases). The CDR3 spans 12 residues. Trimming stripped 2 bases from V and 5 bases from J, with 7 bases between. Germline V gives CDR1 KGHSH, CDR2 LQKENI.

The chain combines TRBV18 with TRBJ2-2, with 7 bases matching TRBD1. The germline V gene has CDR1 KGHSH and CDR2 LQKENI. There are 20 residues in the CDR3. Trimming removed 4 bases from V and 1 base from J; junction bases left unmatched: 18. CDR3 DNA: TGTGCCAGCTCACGCTTCAGGGGGTCCGATCCGGTGGGGAACACCGGGGAGCTGTTTTTT. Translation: CASSRFRGSDPVGNTGELFF.

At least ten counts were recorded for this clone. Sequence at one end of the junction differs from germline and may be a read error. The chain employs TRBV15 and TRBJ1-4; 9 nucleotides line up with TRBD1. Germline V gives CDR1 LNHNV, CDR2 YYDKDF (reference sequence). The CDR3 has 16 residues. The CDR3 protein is CATSRDPGTGNVKLFF. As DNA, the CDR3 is TGTGCCACCAGCAGAGATCCGGGGACAGGGAATGTAAAACTGTTTTTT.

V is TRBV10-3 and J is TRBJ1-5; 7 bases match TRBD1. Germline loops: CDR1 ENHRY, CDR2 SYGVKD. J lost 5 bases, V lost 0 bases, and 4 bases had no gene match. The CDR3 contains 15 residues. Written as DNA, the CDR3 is TGTGCCATCAGTGAGTCGGAGGGGGCTTATCAGCCCCAGCATTTT. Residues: CAISESEGAYQPQHF.

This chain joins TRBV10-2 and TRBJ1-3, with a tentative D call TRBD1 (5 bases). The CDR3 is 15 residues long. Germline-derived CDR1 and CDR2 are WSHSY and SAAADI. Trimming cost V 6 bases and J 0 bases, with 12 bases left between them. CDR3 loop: CASRETGRSGNTIYF. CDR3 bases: TGCGCCAGCAGAGAAACAGGTCGCTCTGGAAACACCATATATTTT.

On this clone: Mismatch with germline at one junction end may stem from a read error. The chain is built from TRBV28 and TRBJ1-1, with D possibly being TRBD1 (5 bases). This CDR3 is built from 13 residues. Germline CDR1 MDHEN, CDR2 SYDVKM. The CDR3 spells CASTLGDRFAAFF. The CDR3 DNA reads TGTGCCAGCACTTTAGGAGACAGATTCGCAGCTTTCTTT.

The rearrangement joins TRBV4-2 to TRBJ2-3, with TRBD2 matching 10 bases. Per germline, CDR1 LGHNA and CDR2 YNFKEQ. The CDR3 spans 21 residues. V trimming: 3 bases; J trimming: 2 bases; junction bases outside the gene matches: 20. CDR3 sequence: CASSQEQTGLAGEPYTDTQYF. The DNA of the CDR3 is TGTGCCAGCAGCCAGGAGCAGACGGGCCTAGCGGGAGAACCCTACACAGATACGCAGTATTTT.